Given below is one T cell receptor (beta chain) in context. The data were taken from a study of cytomegalovirus exposure and HLA in healthy donors. The donors were members of the validation cohort comprising approximately 110 subjects, separate from the roughly 650-subject first cohort. Assay used: immunoSEQ multiplex PCR; TCRdb lists only in-frame clones, some missing. The data hold some 350,000 clones, with about 90% observed a single time. The receptor was derived from a young woman in good health and CMV-seropositive. The specimen was PBMCs.

The CDR3 region is CASSLAANEDEQYF. The DNA for the CDR3 is TGTGCCAGCAGCTTGGCCGCTAACGAGGACGAGCAGTACTTC. The gene calls are TRBV5-4 and TRBJ2-7, with D uncertain. The CDR3 is made up of 14 amino acids. CDR1 and CDR2 (germline): SGHNT, YYREEE (reference sequence). Trimming took off 0 bases at V and 5 bases at J, with 12 bases between the two ends.